This T cell receptor (beta chain) was identified in a study of graft-versus-host responses after intestinal transplantation. The wider study: Transplants given to recipients were multivisceral, liver-intestinal, or isolated intestinal. For two to four years after anti-thymocyte globulin induction, all recipients took tacrolimus and steroids. Study findings and constraints: The recipient marrow held GvH clones, and some of them showed up first in ileum or blood. There was an association between peak levels of circulating GvH clones and early post-transplant HvG declines.

Here immunoSEQ multiplex PCR was the method, and the copy in TCRdb shows in-frame clones only, minus some. The table lists 20,000 or so clones, roughly 72% of them singletons. Germline CDR1 reads MNHEY; CDR2 reads SVGAGI. CDR3 length: 14 amino acids. The ends lost 8 bases at V and 4 bases at J; junction bases unmatched: 6. Once graft tissue had been processed, intraepithelial and lamina propria lymphocytes were released. In this sample, this clone turned up a few times. The target antigen is unknown. The chain uses TRBV6-5 and TRBJ2-1; 9 bases are a match to TRBD2. The source was ileum tissue, collected approximately 20 days after intestinal transplant. This TCR was recovered from a human patient who received an intestinal transplant, so some T cells may come from the graft donor. CDR3 nucleotides: TGTGCCAGCCCCAGGCTAGCGGGATACAATGAGCAGTTCTTC. This translates into CASPRLAGYNEQFF.